This T cell receptor (beta chain) was observed in a study of blood T cells in healthy people across ages. Study-wide context: Using template switching, researchers captured about one barcoded beta molecule for each two T cells. Findings of the study overall: Age showed a roughly linear inverse relationship with TCR beta diversity per million T cells.

A word on this clonotype: Its target is unknown. The junction departs from germline at one end; a sequencing error may be responsible.

At least 5.5 micrograms of total RNA were extracted per sample. The second PCR ran roughly 6 to 11 cycles with a sample-barcoded 5' primer and J-beta primers. Every cDNA was tagged by a template-switch adaptor with 12 random nucleotides. TCRdb processed the 5' RACE reads anew with MiXCR; each CDR3 protein has one entry. Among roughly 1,700,000 distinct CDR3 sequences listed, approximately 28% were seen once. The CDR3 spans 15 residues. The chain carries TRBV12-3 or TRBV12-4 and TRBJ2-3, with 10 bases identical to TRBD1. This TCR came from a woman aged 30 to 39 in good health. What was sequenced was blood. CDR3 protein: CASSLRTGGIDMQYF. CDR3 coding DNA: TGTGCCAGCAGTTTGAGGACAGGGGGAATAGATATGCAGTATTTT.